The T cell receptor (beta chain) described here comes from a study of response to subunit inactivated influenza vaccine. From germline, CDR1 is MNHEY and CDR2 SVGAGI. This CDR3 has 14 amino acids. The V end lost 0 bases, the J end lost 0 bases, and 6 bases lay between the germline ends. This clonotype was observed a handful of times. Its antigen is undetermined. Via MiXCR, TCRdb re-called the RT-PCR reads, giving one row per CDR3 protein. This sample yields roughly 550,000 distinct CDR3 sequences, of which around 21% are seen a single time; under 3.5% belongs to the top ten. Points from the study as a whole: New T cells are recruited in small numbers by each seasonal influenza vaccination, according to the authors' suggestion.

These data were also reused for a study on T cells expressing NK-cell markers. That study reports: The cDNA for TCR beta came from 5'RACE template switching with UMIs. Researchers got TCR beta repertoires out of sorted CD3+CD56+NKG2C+, CD3+CD56+NKG2C- and CD3+CD56-NKG2C+ T cells. Of CD8+ T cells, about 1.0-8% belonged to dominant NKG2C+ clonotypes in 5 or 6 donors.

The clonotype comes from a man aged 45-65 years who received an inactivated influenza vaccine. V is TRBV6-5 and J is TRBJ2-7; D gene unclear. Sequencing used CD4+ T cells sorted from PBMCs, obtained roughly 12 days after vaccination. CDR3 in DNA: TGTGCCAGCAGTTACTCGCGGAGCTCCTACGAGCAGTACTTC. It codes for CASSYSRSSYEQYF.